This TCR beta chain was recorded in a study of blood T cell repertoires in COVID-19. Study-level background: Samples of COVID-19 (acute and convalescent) were obtained from the United States, Italy and Spain.

Donors were grouped by their self-reported clinical history. Data came from immunoSEQ multiplex PCR; TCRdb stores just in-frame clones and leaves some out. In the table there are hundreds of thousands of clones, 86% of which are singletons. Sequencing was done on a sample of PBMCs or T cells enriched from blood (not recorded which). This clonotype was obtained from a woman aged 45 to 65 who had recovered from COVID-19.

CDR3 sequence reads: CATSGPLGQGKYF. In DNA form, the CDR3 reads TGTGCCACCAGTGGACCTCTTGGCCAGGGAAAGTACTTC. The chain employs TRBV24-1 and TRBJ2-7; D is perhaps TRBD1 (5 bases). V gave up 5 bases and J gave up 11 bases, with 18 bases separating them. There are 13 residues in the CDR3. CDR1 and CDR2 (germline): KGHDR, SFDVKD.